These 9 T cell receptor beta chains were all obtained from the same sample, sequenced in a study of blood T cell repertoires in COVID-19. Profiled with immunoSEQ multiplex PCR; TCRdb holds only in-frame clones, not every one. The table includes 390,000 or so clones, about 83% detected once. Sequences were obtained from PBMCs or T cells enriched from blood (not recorded which). These receptors were obtained from a woman in her 50s who had recovered from COVID-19.

The gene calls are TRBV19 and TRBJ1-6, with D unresolved. Trimming shortened V by 3 bases and J by 4 bases, and 7 bases separated the two germline ends. This CDR3 is 14 amino acids long. Germline CDR1 reads LNHDA; CDR2 reads SQIVND (reference sequence). The CDR3 loop is CASSIGEYNSPLHF. CDR3 DNA: TGTGCCAGTAGTATCGGGGAGTATAATTCACCCCTCCACTTT.

V is TRBV19 and J is TRBJ1-1; 8 bases are shared with TRBD1. J lost 0 bases, V lost 6 bases, and 6 bases had no gene match. This CDR3 region has 15 residues. Germline V CDR1 and CDR2: LNHDA, SQIVND (reference sequence). The CDR3 nucleotides read TGTGCCAGTAGGATTGACAGGGGAATGAACACTGAAGCTTTCTTT. Protein sequence: CASRIDRGMNTEAFF.

This chain connects TRBV28 to TRBJ1-2; 7 positions match TRBD1. The V gene's germline CDR1 is MDHEN and CDR2 SYDVKM. The CDR3 runs to 15 residues. J lost 4 bases, V lost 5 bases, and 10 bases had no gene match. This chain's CDR3 is CASSNPRGLRYGYTF. The DNA for the CDR3 is TGTGCCAGCAGTAATCCCAGGGGGTTGCGCTATGGCTACACCTTC.

Worth noting for this clone: This sample also contains other DNA sequences that code for the same CDR3. This chain uses TRBV28 with TRBJ2-1; 13 bases map to TRBD2. CDR3 length: 15 amino acids. The ends lost 6 bases at V and 3 bases at J; junction bases unmatched: 2. The germline V gene has CDR1 MDHEN and CDR2 SYDVKM. CDR3 residues: CASSRTSGGYNEQFF. Here the CDR3 DNA reads TGTGCCAGCAGCCGGACTAGCGGGGGCTACAATGAGCAGTTCTTC.

A single count supports this clone. The gene calls are TRBV5-1 and TRBJ2-3; 9 nucleotides align to TRBD1. V lost 0 bases and J lost 4; bases outside the gene matches: 3. The CDR3 extends over 15 amino acids. Germline values: CDR1 SGHRS, CDR2 YFSETQ. CDR3 nucleotides: TGCGCCAGCAGCTTGGGGACAGGGGTCGCAGATACGCAGTATTTT. Amino acids: CASSLGTGVADTQYF.

V and J are TRBV18 and TRBJ2-7; D gene uncertain. Germline V lookup: CDR1 KGHSH, CDR2 LQKENI. V was clipped by 2 bases and J by 4 bases, with 12 bases between them. CDR3 length: 14 residues. This CDR3 is CASSPGQQLYEQYF. The CDR3 DNA sequence: TGTGCCAGCTCACCAGGGCAGCAGCTGTACGAGCAGTACTTC. The full variable domain, in which reference TRBV18 and TRBJ2-7 provide the parts outside the CDR3, is NAGVMQNPRHLVRRRGQEARLRCSPMKGHSHVYWYRQLPEEGLKFMVYLQKENIIDESGMPKERFSAEFPKEGPSILRIQQVVRGDSAAYFCASSPGQQLYEQYFGPGTRLTVT.

This clone showed up just once. V gene TRBV6-5 combines with J gene TRBJ1-4; perhaps TRBD1 as D (5 bases). Germline CDR1 and CDR2: MNHEY and SVGAGI. This CDR3 is built from 14 residues. The V and J ends lost 0 bases and 6 bases respectively, with 8 bases between them. DNA for the CDR3: TGTGCCAGCAGTTACTCGGGGGGATATGAAAAACTGTTTTTT. It is translated as CASSYSGGYEKLFF.

This clone was counted a single time. J is TRBJ2-1 and V is TRBV10-3; 10 positions match TRBD2. Germline V lookup: CDR1 ENHRY, CDR2 SYGVKD. The CDR3 runs 15 residues. V shed 0 bases and J 4 bases; nucleotides not matched to a gene: 0. The DNA of the CDR3 is TGTGCCATCAGTGAGTCTAGCGGGGGGTACAATGAGCAGTTCTTC. This translates into CAISESSGGYNEQFF.

The chain links TRBV5-4 to TRBJ1-2; tentative D call: TRBD1 (5 bases). This CDR3 contains 12 residues. Trimming cost V 7 bases and J 4 bases, with 11 bases left between them. CDR1 is SGHNT and CDR2 is YYREEE in the germline V gene (reference sequence). This CDR3 is CASSGIGYGYTF. DNA for the CDR3: TGTGCCAGCTCAGGGATTGGCTATGGCTACACCTTC.